Described below is a single T cell receptor (beta chain) sequence and its context. Its target is not known. This entry belongs to a study of blood T cells in healthy people across ages. Findings and limits, study-wide: In older individuals, TCR beta diversity per million T cells was lower, falling roughly linearly with age. Both higher diversity and more naive CD4+ cells marked long-lived donors when set against aged donors.

Alongside a J-beta primer mix, a sample-barcoded 5' primer served in a second PCR lasting roughly 7 to 12 cycles. Every single cDNA molecule received a tag from a template-switch adaptor with 12 random nucleotides. TCRdb redid the calling of the 5' RACE reads with MiXCR, one entry per CDR3 protein. This sample has some 1.7 million distinct CDR3 sequences, with 28% found just once. The CDR3 has 13 residues. CDR1 and CDR2 (germline): SGHDN, FVKESK. V was clipped by 3 bases and J by 6 bases, with 12 bases between them. The origin of this receptor is a woman aged 30 to 39 in good health. The rearrangement uses TRBV14 and TRBJ2-7; TRBD1 might be the D (5 bases). The material sequenced was blood. CDR3: CASSHLQGREQYF. In DNA, the CDR3 is TGTGCCAGCAGCCACCTCCAGGGTCGCGAGCAGTACTTC.